Below, 12 T cell receptor beta chains from the same sample are listed, as sequenced in a study of spatial heterogeneity in lung cancer (dated by TCRdb to the late 2010s). The library was made by 5' RACE. For sequencing, a NextSeq 500 was employed. TCRdb ran its own pipeline on the public reads, namely fastp trimming at Q25 and MiXCR clone calling, and kept in-frame beta chains. Every CDR3 protein is listed once, alongside the most common genes and DNA of its rows. Across this sample there are about 94,000 distinct CDR3 sequences, with roughly a fifth seen only once. Of the sample, 21% is held by the ten largest clones. Reading the label with the study, this specimen's time point is: blood at routine non-recurrence follow-up after resection. The source was PBMCs, collected at follow-up. These receptors all come from a male donor with early-stage non-small cell lung cancer.

The chain is built from TRBV15 and TRBJ1-4; D is possibly TRBD1 (5 bases). This CDR3 is built from 17 residues. Between the trimmed V and J ends, which lost 3 bases and 4 bases, there was a span of 18 bases. Per the germline V gene, CDR1 is LNHNV and CDR2 is YYDKDF (reference sequence). The CDR3 is CATSRTLSGGGNEKLFF. In nucleotides, the CDR3 is TGTGCCACCAGCAGGACTCTCTCCGGGGGTGGTAATGAAAAACTGTTTTTT.

J is TRBJ2-5 and V is TRBV6-5, with D possibly TRBD2 on 6 matching bases. The germline V gene has CDR1 MNHEY and CDR2 SVGAGI. V lost 6 bases and J 2 bases, leaving 13 bases between the germline ends. The CDR3 covers 14 residues. CDR3 protein: CASSRRRGQETQYF. CDR3 coding DNA: TGTGCCAGCAGCCGGAGGAGGGGTCAAGAGACCCAGTACTTC.

The CDR3 protein is CASSSDTPPDTQYF. The CDR3, as DNA: TGTGCCAGTAGTTCGGACACTCCACCAGATACGCAGTATTTT. The chain joins TRBV19 to TRBJ2-3, with D perhaps matching TRBD1 (5 bases). The V end was cut by 5 bases, the J end by 4 bases, with 13 bases between. This CDR3 comprises 14 residues. CDR1 is LNHDA, CDR2 SQIVND, per germline (reference sequence).

This clonotype appeared a few times. V and J are TRBV5-8 and TRBJ1-1, with 8 bases that match TRBD1. V gave up 4 bases and J gave up 7 bases; unmatched junction bases: 9. CDR3 length: 14 residues. Looked up from germline, CDR1 is SGHTS and CDR2 is YDEGEE. The chain's CDR3 is CASSPGQGRDEAFF. DNA of the CDR3: TGTGCCAGCAGCCCTGGACAGGGCCGGGATGAAGCTTTCTTT.

The gene calls are TRBV10-2 and TRBJ2-2; 7 nucleotides agree with TRBD1. V was clipped by 2 bases and J by 6 bases; unmatched bases: 6. CDR3 length: 15 amino acids. Germline CDR1 and CDR2: WSHSY and SAAADI. In DNA, the CDR3 is TGCGCCAGCAGTGAGATACACAGGGGCGCCGGGGAGCTGTTTTTT. Amino acid sequence: CASSEIHRGAGELFF.

This clonotype was seen more than once but under ten times. This chain uses TRBV29-1 with TRBJ2-5; 7 positions agree with TRBD2. CDR1 and CDR2 (germline): SQVTM, ANQGSEA. The CDR3 has 12 residues. The V segment lost 5 bases and the J segment 6 bases; nucleotides outside the gene matches: 6. CDR3 DNA: TGCAGCGTTTTCGGCGGGGGTAAGACCCAGTACTTC. Translated, it gives CSVFGGGKTQYF.

The V and J genes are TRBV27 and TRBJ2-1; possible D gene TRBD2, 6 bases. This CDR3 comprises 14 residues. Germline V lookup: CDR1 MNHEY, CDR2 SMNVEV (reference sequence). The ends were cut back, 2 bases at V and 4 bases at J, with 9 bases in the middle. Here the CDR3 DNA reads TGTGCCAGCAGTTTAGGAAGCGGGTACAATGAGCAGTTCTTC. It encodes CASSLGSGYNEQFF.

V usage is TRBV5-6 and J usage is TRBJ2-3, with D perhaps matching TRBD2 (7 bases). This CDR3 spans 15 amino acids. Looked up from germline, CDR1 is SGHDT and CDR2 is YYEEEE. The V gene lost 5 bases and the J gene lost 6 bases, with 19 bases spanning the gap. CDR3 coding DNA: TGTGCCAGCAGTTCCACAGGGAACGGGGGGGATACGCAGTATTTT. The encoded protein is CASSSTGNGGDTQYF.

This clonotype was detected ten times or more. The rearrangement uses TRBV5-1 and TRBJ2-1; 12 nucleotides match TRBD2. The V gene end was trimmed by 2 bases and the J gene end by 10 bases; junction bases not matched to a gene: 10. Germline CDR1 reads SGHRS; CDR2 reads YFSETQ. This CDR3 has 16 amino acids. Written as DNA, the CDR3 is TGCGCCAGCAGCTTCTCGACTAGCGGGAGCTCGAGAGAGCAGTTCTTC. Translation: CASSFSTSGSSREQFF. Supplemented by reference TRBV5-1 and TRBJ2-1, the full variable domain reads KAGVTQTPRYLIKTRGQQVTLSCSPISGHRSVSWYQQTPGQGLQFLFEYFSETQRNKGNFPGRFSGRQFSNSRSEMNVSTLELGDSALYLCASSFSTSGSSREQFFGPGTRLTVL.

This clonotype was found many times. CDR3 in amino acids: CASSPSQGQPQHF. The CDR3 DNA sequence: TGCGCCAGCAGCCCGAGTCAGGGACAGCCCCAGCATTTT. The chain uses TRBV4-3 and TRBJ1-5, with a possible D match to TRBD1 (5 bases). Germline V lookup: CDR1 LGHNA, CDR2 YSLEER. Deletions cut 4 bases from V and 7 bases from J, with 11 bases between. The CDR3 is made up of 13 amino acids.

This clonotype was observed a few times. V is TRBV24-1 and J is TRBJ2-3; 12 bases match TRBD2. This CDR3 has 16 residues. V shed 5 bases, J shed 5 bases, and the junction held 7 bases outside the gene matches. Germline loops: CDR1 KGHDR, CDR2 SFDVKD. The DNA of the CDR3 is TGTGCCACCAGTGGACGACTAGCGGGAGACCAAGATACGCAGTATTTT. It encodes CATSGRLAGDQDTQYF.

This chain connects TRBV9 to TRBJ1-1, with a tentative D call TRBD1 (6 bases). Germline-derived CDR1 and CDR2 are SGDLS and YYNGEE. Deletions cut 0 bases from V and 0 bases from J, with 12 bases between. This CDR3 region has 16 residues. CDR3 coding DNA: TGTGCCAGCAGCGTAGGCGCAGGGGCCGTGAACACTGAAGCTTTCTTT. It translates to CASSVGAGAVNTEAFF.